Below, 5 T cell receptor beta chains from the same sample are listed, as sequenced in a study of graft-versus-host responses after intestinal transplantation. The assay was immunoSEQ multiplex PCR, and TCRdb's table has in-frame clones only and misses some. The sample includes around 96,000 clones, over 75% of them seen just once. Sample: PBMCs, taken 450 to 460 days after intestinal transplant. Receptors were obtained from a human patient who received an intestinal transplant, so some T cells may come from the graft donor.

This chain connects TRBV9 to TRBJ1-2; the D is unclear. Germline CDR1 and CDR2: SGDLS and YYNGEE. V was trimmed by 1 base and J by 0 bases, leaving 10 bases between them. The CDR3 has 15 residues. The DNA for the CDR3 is TGTGCCAGCAGCGTATCCGGCACCCCTAACTATGGCTACACCTTC. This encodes CASSVSGTPNYGYTF.

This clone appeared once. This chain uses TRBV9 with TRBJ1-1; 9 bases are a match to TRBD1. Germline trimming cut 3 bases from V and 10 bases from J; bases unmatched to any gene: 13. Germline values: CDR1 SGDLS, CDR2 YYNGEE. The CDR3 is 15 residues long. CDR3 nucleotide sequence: TGTGCCAGCAGCGGAATACAGGGGGCTCCAAGGGGAGCTTTCTTT. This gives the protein CASSGIQGAPRGAFF.

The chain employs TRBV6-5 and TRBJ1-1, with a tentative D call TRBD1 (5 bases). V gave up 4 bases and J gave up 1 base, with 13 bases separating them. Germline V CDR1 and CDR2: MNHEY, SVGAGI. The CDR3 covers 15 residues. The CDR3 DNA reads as TGTGCCAGCAGTTCGTGGGAAGACAGGAACACTGAAGCTTTCTTT. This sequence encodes CASSSWEDRNTEAFF.

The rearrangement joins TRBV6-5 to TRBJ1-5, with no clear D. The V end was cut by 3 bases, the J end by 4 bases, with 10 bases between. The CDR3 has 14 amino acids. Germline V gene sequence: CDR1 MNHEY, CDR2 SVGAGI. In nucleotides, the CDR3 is TGTGCCAGCAGTTATCCGGACCGGAATCAGCCCCAGCATTTT. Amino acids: CASSYPDRNQPQHF.

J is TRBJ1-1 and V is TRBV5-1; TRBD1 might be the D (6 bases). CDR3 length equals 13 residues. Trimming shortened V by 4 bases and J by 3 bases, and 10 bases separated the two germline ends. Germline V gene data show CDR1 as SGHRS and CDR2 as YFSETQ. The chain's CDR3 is CASSPPGDTEAFF. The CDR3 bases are TGCGCCAGCAGCCCCCCAGGGGACACTGAAGCTTTCTTT.